These 5 T cell receptor beta chains were sequenced from one sample in a study of T cells after posttransplantation cyclophosphamide. This table comes from immunoSEQ multiplex PCR, and its TCRdb copy is limited to in-frame clones, with some not included. The sample shows a few thousand clones, none of them appearing just once. A marrow graft followed busulfan-fludarabine conditioning, with cyclophosphamide on days +3 and +4. The material was PBMCs, obtained 30 days after allogeneic stem cell transplant with posttransplant cyclophosphamide. The receptors stem from a female patient in her sixties who received an allogeneic stem cell transplant from an unrelated donor, was CMV-positive, and had acute GVHD only. Some T cells may be the graft donor's.

Many counts were recorded for this clone. V gene TRBV27 combines with J gene TRBJ2-7; TRBD1 is a possible D gene (6 bases). The CDR3 has 18 amino acids. CDR1 and CDR2 (germline): MNHEY, SMNVEV (reference sequence). Trimming removed 1 base from V and 0 bases from J, with 19 bases in between. CDR3 coding DNA: TGTGCCAGCAGTTTATTTTCCCCGGGACATAGAAGCTCCTACGAGCAGTACTTC. It codes for CASSLFSPGHRSSYEQYF.

This clone has ten or more counts. The chain employs TRBV7-2 and TRBJ2-1; the match to TRBD2 covers 9 bases. Trimming at V came to 5 bases and at J to 8 bases, leaving 10 bases not matched to a gene. The CDR3 is 15 amino acids. The V gene's germline CDR1 is SGHTA and CDR2 FQGNSA. The CDR3 region has the DNA TGTGCCAGCAGCCCCCTAGCGGGAACCGGCGATGAGCAGTTCTTC. This encodes CASSPLAGTGDEQFF.

This clone was picked up many times. The CDR3 reads CASAGTGYGYTF. The CDR3 region has the DNA TGTGCCAGCGCCGGGACAGGCTATGGCTACACCTTC. The chain uses TRBV25-1 and TRBJ1-2; 8 positions agree with TRBD1. Germline CDR1 reads MGHDK; CDR2 reads SYGVNS. This CDR3 comprises 12 residues. Trimming at V came to 8 bases and at J to 4 bases, leaving 3 bases not matched to a gene.

This clone occurred many times. The V and J genes are TRBV7-9 and TRBJ1-2, with D unresolved. Germline V gene data show CDR1 as SEHNR and CDR2 as FQNEAQ (reference sequence). The V end was cut by 6 bases, the J end by 7 bases, with 12 bases between. The CDR3 is made up of 12 amino acids. The CDR3 DNA sequence: TGTGCCAGCAGTCCGGGTCCGACTGGCTACACCTTC. Amino acids: CASSPGPTGYTF.

In its sample, this clone is medium-sized. J is TRBJ1-1 and V is TRBV11-3; 7 bases are a match to TRBD1. The CDR3 loop spans 11 amino acids. Trimming at V came to 8 bases and at J to 7 bases, leaving 4 bases not matched to a gene. Per the germline V gene, CDR1 is SGHNT and CDR2 is YENEEA. CDR3 DNA: TGTGCCAGCCAATCAGGGGGTGAAGCTTTCTTT. It codes for CASQSGGEAFF.